The 9 T cell receptor beta chains in this list originate from one sample, sequenced in a study of cytomegalovirus exposure and HLA in healthy donors. PCR employed 60 Vbeta and 13 Jbeta primers. TCRdb keeps only in-frame clones here, not all; method: immunoSEQ multiplex PCR. Here the sample spans around 110,000 clones, 77% being singletons. Sequenced sample: PBMCs. Source of these receptors: a male donor in good health and CMV-seronegative.

This chain uses TRBV27 with TRBJ2-1, with 7 bases matching TRBD1. Germline V CDR1 and CDR2: MNHEY, SMNVEV (reference sequence). V shed 6 bases, J shed 4 bases, and the junction held 6 bases outside the gene matches. The CDR3 is 14 residues long. The CDR3 protein is CASRSGTVYNEQFF. The DNA of the CDR3 is TGTGCCAGCAGATCCGGGACAGTTTACAATGAGCAGTTCTTC.

The genes are TRBV4-1 and TRBJ2-7; 10 nucleotides agree with TRBD2. This CDR3 comprises 15 residues. The germline V gene encodes CDR1 MGHRA and CDR2 YSYEKL. The ends lost 2 bases at V and 2 bases at J; junction bases unmatched: 3. The CDR3 DNA reads TGCGCCAGCAGCCAAAAGCGGGAGGGCCCCTACGAGCAGTACTTC. Translating it yields CASSQKREGPYEQYF.

The rearrangement links TRBV15 to TRBJ2-7; 10 bases map to TRBD2. With 0 bases clipped from V and 7 bases from J, the junction kept 9 bases outside the gene matches. The CDR3 spans 16 residues. Per germline, CDR1 LNHNV and CDR2 YYDKDF (reference sequence). DNA of the CDR3: TGTGCCACCAGCAGAGATCGGAGTAGCGGGAGGAGTGAGCAGTACTTC. Protein: CATSRDRSSGRSEQYF.

The chain employs TRBV2 and TRBJ2-7, with 8 bases lining up with TRBD2. J gave up 4 bases and V 8 bases, and 7 bases lay outside the gene matches. Looked up from germline, CDR1 is SNHLY and CDR2 is FYNNEI. This CDR3 has 13 amino acids. CDR3 loop: CASGEREGYEQYF. CDR3 nucleotides: TGTGCCAGCGGGGAACGGGAGGGTTACGAGCAGTACTTC.

The gene calls are TRBV4-1 and TRBJ1-2; 8 bases agree with TRBD1. The germline CDR1 and CDR2 sequences are MGHRA and YSYEKL. Trimming at V came to 4 bases and at J to 0 bases, leaving 7 bases not matched to a gene. The CDR3 is made up of 16 amino acids. The CDR3 here is CASSLAAGQANYGYTF. The CDR3 nucleotides are TGCGCCAGCAGCCTCGCCGCGGGACAGGCTAACTATGGCTACACCTTC.

V usage is TRBV15 and J usage is TRBJ1-1, with 7 nucleotides matching TRBD1. The V segment lost 0 bases and the J segment 0 bases; nucleotides outside the gene matches: 7. This CDR3 contains 17 residues. Germline CDR1 reads LNHNV; CDR2 reads YYDKDF (reference sequence). In nucleotides, the CDR3 is TGTGCCACCAGCAGAGATGGGCAGGGGGGATTGAACACTGAAGCTTTCTTT. Protein product: CATSRDGQGGLNTEAFF.

In DNA form, the CDR3 reads TGTGCCAGCAGCTTGGGGCGAACGCAGTACTTC. This gives the protein CASSLGRTQYF. The rearrangement uses TRBV11-2 and TRBJ2-7, with D possibly matching TRBD1 (5 bases). Trimming removed 3 bases at V and 9 bases at J, with 9 bases between. The CDR3 spans 11 residues. Germline V gene data show CDR1 as SGHAT and CDR2 as FQNNGV.

The rearrangement joins TRBV7-9 to TRBJ2-5; D is possibly TRBD2 (5 bases). The J call may be faulty, since TRBJ2-7 better matches the DNA end. Germline V gives CDR1 SEHNR, CDR2 FQNEAQ (reference sequence). The CDR3 spans 15 residues. CDR3 nucleotides: TGTGCCAGCAGCTTAGAGTCGGGATTCACCTACGAGCAGTACTTC. Its translation: CASSLESGFTYEQYF.

This clone was seen once. The chain combines TRBV29-1 with TRBJ2-1; 13 bases line up with TRBD2. The V segment lost 4 bases and the J segment 4 bases; nucleotides outside the gene matches: 4. CDR3 length equals 15 residues. The germline CDR1 and CDR2 sequences are SQVTM and ANQGSEA. The CDR3 loop reads CSVAGLAGKYNEQFF. The CDR3 bases are TGCAGCGTTGCGGGACTAGCGGGGAAATACAATGAGCAGTTCTTC.